Sequencing of this TCR beta chain was carried out in a study of identical twins (dated by TCRdb to about 2016). For context, the study as a whole: To test whether fetal clonotypes persist, the study used deep sequencing on TCR alpha and beta repertoires from monozygotic twins, unrelated adults of various ages, and cord blood. To rule out contamination, replicate twin experiments were performed at different times with different library preparation protocols.

The investigation overall reported the following: Zero-insertion analyses could be partly confounded by invariant T cells such as MAIT and iNKT, though diverse VJ usage argued against such confounding for most clonotypes. Excess twin sharing in beta out-of-frame sequences was weaker because fewer shared sequences lowered the signal-to-noise ratio. Recombination models systematically underestimated out-of-frame TCR alpha sharing in monozygotic twins but agreed with sharing between unrelated individuals. Compared with coincidental sharing between unrelated individuals, out-of-frame TCR alpha sequences shared between twins had an excess of sequences with low generation probability. Conclusions relied on cross-sectional statistical analysis, since the same donors could not be followed over many years. Abundant cord blood beta clonotypes carried fewer insertions; young adult naive repertoires showed a weaker similar trend, while memory repertoires showed none.

Every donor in the study was a healthy Caucasian. The twin cohort comprised three pairs of female monozygotic twins, all aged roughly 18 to 30 years. CD4+ and CD8+ T cell populations were isolated with positive isolation kits from Invitrogen. The library relied on 5' RACE. Sequencing relied on an Illumina HiSeq 2000. Template switching added a universal primer binding site, and the final cDNA carried a unique molecular identifier that allowed TCR cDNA molecules to be counted accurately. Specific primers in the conserved constant-segment region were used to synthesize first-strand cDNA for the TCR alpha and beta chains. Each cDNA library was double barcoded, with a SMART-Mk sample barcode plus Illumina barcodes, to control for contamination. TruSeq adapter sequences, together with Illumina sample barcodes, were added in two successive PCR steps. Sequencing of the TCR alpha and beta cDNA libraries was done on the Illumina HiSeq platform using custom primers. Turning to the authors' computational methods: Raw reads were processed with MiGEC to extract unique molecular identifiers, and MiXCR was used to determine CDR3 positions. Recombination models were inferred per individual with the repgenHMM and IGoR tools using an EM algorithm. Shared clonotypes were analyzed with the tcR package in R, and sharing was normalized by the product of cloneset sizes. To study raw recombination without the effects of thymic and clonal selection, out-of-frame nonproductive sequences were analyzed. TCRdb reprocessed the public reads (quality trimming at Q25 with fastp, clone calling with MiXCR) and kept in-frame beta chains. Rows are unified per CDR3 protein, each entry keeping the most common DNA and genes. The V and J calls were not made by the authors but by TCRdb's processing. The table for this sample lists about 220,000 distinct CDR3 sequences; 5.5% to 7.5% of them were counted only once. The ten top clones hold about 15% of the sample.

Taken from cysteine to phenylalanine, the CDR3 has 13 residues. The read is trimmed to its CDR3 DNA, 39 bases read in frame from base 1. Based on the germline V gene, the CDR1 and CDR2 sequences are MNHNS and SASEGT. V has 8 bases trimmed and J has 6 bases trimmed; junction bases matching no gene number 6. Details on this clonotype: Which antigen it targets is not known. The input lacks base qualities; no much larger clone sits a single base away.

A further study also used this sample, focusing on T cells expressing NK-cell markers. As described in the second report: Three sorted T-cell subsets (CD3+CD56+NKG2C+, CD3+CD56+NKG2C- and CD3+CD56-NKG2C+) from fewer than 10 donors had their TCR beta-chain repertoires profiled. Among the eight sequenced donors, only one was HCMV-seronegative, while the other seven were HCMV-seropositive. In several experiments an anti-gammadeltaTCR antibody was added to restrict sorting to alphabetaTCR-expressing T cells. In 5 to 7 donors, the dominant CD3+CD56+NKG2C+ clonotypes were found to rank among the top 10 CD8+ clonotypes and to make up roughly 1.0-7.5% of CD8+ T cells. Those dominant clonotypes were again the most abundant among CD3+CD56-NKG2C+ cells in a few donors, at about 25-65%. Whether the expanded NKG2C-expressing T cell clones were specific for HCMV antigens was left unclear. Randomly selected healthy volunteers, three men and five women, were used as the eight sequenced donors. A commercial ELISA kit detecting HCMV-specific IgG in serum was used to determine HCMV serostatus. Reads were demultiplexed and grouped by UMI with MIGEC, and clonotypes were assembled and quantified with MiTCR. To remove erroneous sequences, TCR cDNA sequences were retained only when supported by two or more reads. Downstream repertoire analysis used the tcR package, and clonotypes were matched across fractions by CDR3 nucleotide sequence plus V segment. VDJmatch was used to annotate antigen specificity against VDJdb, with one amino acid substitution in CDR3 permitted.

The sequence was collected from a woman aged 18-30 years in good health. The sequenced material came from CD8+ T cells sorted from blood. The chain was built from TRBV6-1 and TRBJ2-1; TRBD2 matches 8 bases in the middle. The DNA is TGTGCCAGCCGTGGGACTAGTTTCAATGAGCAGTTCTTC. It encodes CASRGTSFNEQFF.